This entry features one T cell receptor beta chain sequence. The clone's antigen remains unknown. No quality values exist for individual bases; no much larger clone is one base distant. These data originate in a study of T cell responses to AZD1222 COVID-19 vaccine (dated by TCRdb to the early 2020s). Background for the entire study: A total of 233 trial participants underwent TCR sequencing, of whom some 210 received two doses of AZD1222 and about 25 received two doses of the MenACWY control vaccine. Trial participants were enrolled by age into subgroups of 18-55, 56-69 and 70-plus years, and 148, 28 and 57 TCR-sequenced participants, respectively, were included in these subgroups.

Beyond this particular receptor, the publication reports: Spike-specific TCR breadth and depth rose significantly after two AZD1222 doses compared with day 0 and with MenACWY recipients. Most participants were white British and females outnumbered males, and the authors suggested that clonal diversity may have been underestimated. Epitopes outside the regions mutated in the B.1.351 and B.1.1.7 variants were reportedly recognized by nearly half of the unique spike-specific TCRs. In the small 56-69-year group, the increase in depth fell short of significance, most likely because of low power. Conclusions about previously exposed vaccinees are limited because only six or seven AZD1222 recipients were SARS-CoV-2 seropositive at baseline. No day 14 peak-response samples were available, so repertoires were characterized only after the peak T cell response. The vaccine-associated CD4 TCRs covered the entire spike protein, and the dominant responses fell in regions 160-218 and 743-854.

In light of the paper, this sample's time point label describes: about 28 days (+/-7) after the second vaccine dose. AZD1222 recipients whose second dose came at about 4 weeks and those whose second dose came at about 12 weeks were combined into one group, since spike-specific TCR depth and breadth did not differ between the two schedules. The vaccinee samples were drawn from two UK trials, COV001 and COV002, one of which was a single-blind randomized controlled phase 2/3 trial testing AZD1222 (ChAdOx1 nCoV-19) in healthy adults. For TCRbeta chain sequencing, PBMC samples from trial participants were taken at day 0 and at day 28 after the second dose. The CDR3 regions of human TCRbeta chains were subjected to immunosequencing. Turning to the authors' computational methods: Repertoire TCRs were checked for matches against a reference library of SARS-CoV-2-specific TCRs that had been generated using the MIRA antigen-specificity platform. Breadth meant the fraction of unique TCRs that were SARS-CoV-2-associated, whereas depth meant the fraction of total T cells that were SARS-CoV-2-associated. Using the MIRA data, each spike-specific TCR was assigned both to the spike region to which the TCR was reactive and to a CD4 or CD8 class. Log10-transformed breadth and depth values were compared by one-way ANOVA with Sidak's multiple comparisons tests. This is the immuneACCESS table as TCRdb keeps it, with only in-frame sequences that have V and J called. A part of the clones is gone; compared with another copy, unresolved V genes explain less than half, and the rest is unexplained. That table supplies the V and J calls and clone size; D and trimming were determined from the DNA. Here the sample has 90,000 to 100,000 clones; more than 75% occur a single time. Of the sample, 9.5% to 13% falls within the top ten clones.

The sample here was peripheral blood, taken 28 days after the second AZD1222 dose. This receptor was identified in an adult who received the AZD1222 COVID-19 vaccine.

This receptor carries the CDR3 CASSPEDRRLYNEQFF. The nucleotide sequence is given as TGTGCCAGCTCACCAGAAGACAGGAGACTATACAATGAGCAGTTCTTC. The chain couples TRBV18 to TRBJ2-1; TRBD1 is perhaps the D gene, given 6 matching bases. From the germline V gene, CDR1 is KGHSH and CDR2 is LQKENI. Spanning cysteine to phenylalanine, the CDR3 consists of 16 amino acids. The only DNA kept is the CDR3, 48 bases in frame from the first base. The V end loses 2 bases and the J end loses 4 bases, and a stretch of 15 bases separates them.